The 4 T cell receptor beta chains below come from one sample, sequenced in a study of breast tumors, draining lymph nodes, adjacent tissues. The lymph nodes were axillary draining lymph nodes from breast cancer patients. TCRdb reprocessed the multiplex PCR reads with MiXCR, giving one entry per CDR3 protein. The sample holds approximately 190,000 distinct CDR3 sequences; about 32% are singletons and the top ten take 4.3%. The sample consisted of axillary lymph node tissue. The receptors come from a female donor with breast cancer. Some clones in this sample may be carry-over from other donors' samples.

In its sample, this clonotype was seen many times. The V gene is TRBV27, the J gene TRBJ2-7, with 15 bases identical to TRBD2. The V gene end was trimmed by 4 bases and the J gene end by 6 bases; junction bases not matched to a gene: 1. This CDR3 has 14 amino acids. Germline loops: CDR1 MNHEY, CDR2 SMNVEV (reference sequence). The CDR3 DNA sequence: TGTGCCAGCAGTTCGGGACTAGCGGGAGGCGAGCAGTACTTC. This codes for CASSSGLAGGEQYF.

Sample share makes this clonotype medium-sized. This sequence joins TRBV7-9 and TRBJ2-3; D might be TRBD2 (5 bases). The CDR3 length is 16 residues. The V gene lost 6 bases and the J gene lost 4 bases, with 20 bases spanning the gap. Per germline, CDR1 SEHNR and CDR2 FQNEAQ (reference sequence). For the CDR3, the DNA is TGTGCCAGCAGTCAAAAACCAGCGGTTGCGGCAGATACGCAGTATTTT. Protein: CASSQKPAVAADTQYF.

This clonotype has ten or more counts. This chain joins TRBV20-1 and TRBJ2-1, with TRBD1 matching over 10 bases. Germline-derived CDR1 and CDR2 are DFQATT and SNEGSKA (reference sequence). The trim removed 0 bases at V and 10 bases at J, leaving 15 bases unmatched. The CDR3 extends over 17 amino acids. CDR3 sequence: CSARDRRGTGVGIEQFF. In DNA, the CDR3 is TGCAGTGCTAGAGATCGGCGCGGGACAGGGGTCGGGATAGAGCAGTTCTTC.

This clonotype was recorded many times. This chain connects TRBV29-1 to TRBJ1-2; possibly TRBD1 for D (5 bases). Between the trimmed V and J ends, which lost 5 bases and 6 bases, there was a span of 13 bases. The CDR3 runs to 12 residues. Per the germline V gene, CDR1 is SQVTM and CDR2 is ANQGSEA. The CDR3 nucleotides read TGCAGCGTTTCCTCGCAGGGTGATGGCTACACCTTC. As protein: CSVSSQGDGYTF.